These 3 T cell receptor beta chains came from one sample sequenced in a study of shared clonotypes between healthy human individuals. Generated by immunoSEQ multiplex PCR, the TCRdb table keeps only in-frame clones and is missing some. This table has approximately 810,000 clones, about 91% appearing once. CD45RO-negative, CCR7-positively selected cells formed the naive CD8 fraction, excluding terminally differentiated effector memory CD45RA+ cells. The sequenced sample consisted of naive CD8+ T cells sorted from blood. These receptors were taken from a man aged 25 to 40 in good health.

The chain uses TRBV19 and TRBJ2-6, with a weak D call TRBD1 (6 bases). The V end lost 5 bases, the J end lost 1 base, and 24 bases lay between the germline ends. Germline V CDR1 and CDR2: LNHDA, SQIVND (reference sequence). The CDR3 runs to 20 residues. CDR3 sequence: CASSSEVGRQVTSGANVLTF. The CDR3 DNA reads TGTGCCAGTAGTTCCGAGGTTGGCCGACAGGTAACTTCTGGGGCCAACGTCCTGACTTTC. The whole variable domain, remainder taken from reference TRBV19 and TRBJ2-6, is DGGITQSPKYLFRKEGQNVTLSCEQNLNHDAMYWYRQDPGQGLRLIYYSQIVNDFQKGDIAEGYSVSREKKESFPLTVTSAQKNPTAFYLCASSSEVGRQVTSGANVLTFGAGSRLTVL.

The rearrangement uses TRBV4-1 and TRBJ2-1; unclear D gene. The V gene lost 0 bases and the J gene lost 7 bases, with 1 base spanning the gap. Germline-derived CDR1 and CDR2 are MGHRA and YSYEKL. CDR3 length: 11 residues. CDR3 in DNA: TGCGCCAGCAGCCAAGATAATGAGCAGTTCTTC. It is translated as CASSQDNEQFF.

The chain has TRBV7-9 and TRBJ2-7, with D perhaps TRBD2 (6 bases). This CDR3 contains 12 residues. Germline CDR1 SEHNR, CDR2 FQNEAQ (reference sequence). Trimming took 8 bases from V and 6 from J, leaving 14 bases between them. For the CDR3, the DNA is TGTGCCAGCCTCGGGGGTCAGGGCGAGCAGTACTTC. Its protein product is CASLGGQGEQYF.